This T cell receptor (beta chain) comes out of a study of spatial heterogeneity in lung cancer. Study-wide context: As counted in raw reads, each unique TCR and UMI combination appeared more than ten times on average. Study findings and constraints: Tumoral mutation counts were tracked by counts of expanded intratumoral alpha and beta TCRs. When ubiquitous and regional expanded TCRs were counted, their numbers tracked ubiquitous and regional nonsynonymous mutations, respectively.

Worth noting for this clonotype: No antigen is known for it. A read error may produce the germline difference seen at one junction end.

The CDR3 sequence is 15 residues long. Germline V gives CDR1 KGHSH, CDR2 LQKENI. Time point given: sample taken at primary tumor resection. No cells were sorted before sequencing. The whole RNA sequenced was extracted from tumor, nontumor lung or frozen PBMC. TCRdb fed the 5' RACE reads into MiXCR, producing one record per CDR3 protein. The table lists about 7,600 distinct CDR3 sequences, over 8.5% of them singletons, with about 10% in the top ten. The receptor's source is a female donor with early-stage non-small cell lung cancer. Source: lung tumor tissue, taken at surgery. J is TRBJ2-1 and V is TRBV18; D may be TRBD1 (5 bases). The CDR3 is CASSPPDSASGEQFF. The CDR3 bases are TGTGCCAGCTCTCCACCCGACAGTGCGTCTGGTGAGCAGTTCTTC.